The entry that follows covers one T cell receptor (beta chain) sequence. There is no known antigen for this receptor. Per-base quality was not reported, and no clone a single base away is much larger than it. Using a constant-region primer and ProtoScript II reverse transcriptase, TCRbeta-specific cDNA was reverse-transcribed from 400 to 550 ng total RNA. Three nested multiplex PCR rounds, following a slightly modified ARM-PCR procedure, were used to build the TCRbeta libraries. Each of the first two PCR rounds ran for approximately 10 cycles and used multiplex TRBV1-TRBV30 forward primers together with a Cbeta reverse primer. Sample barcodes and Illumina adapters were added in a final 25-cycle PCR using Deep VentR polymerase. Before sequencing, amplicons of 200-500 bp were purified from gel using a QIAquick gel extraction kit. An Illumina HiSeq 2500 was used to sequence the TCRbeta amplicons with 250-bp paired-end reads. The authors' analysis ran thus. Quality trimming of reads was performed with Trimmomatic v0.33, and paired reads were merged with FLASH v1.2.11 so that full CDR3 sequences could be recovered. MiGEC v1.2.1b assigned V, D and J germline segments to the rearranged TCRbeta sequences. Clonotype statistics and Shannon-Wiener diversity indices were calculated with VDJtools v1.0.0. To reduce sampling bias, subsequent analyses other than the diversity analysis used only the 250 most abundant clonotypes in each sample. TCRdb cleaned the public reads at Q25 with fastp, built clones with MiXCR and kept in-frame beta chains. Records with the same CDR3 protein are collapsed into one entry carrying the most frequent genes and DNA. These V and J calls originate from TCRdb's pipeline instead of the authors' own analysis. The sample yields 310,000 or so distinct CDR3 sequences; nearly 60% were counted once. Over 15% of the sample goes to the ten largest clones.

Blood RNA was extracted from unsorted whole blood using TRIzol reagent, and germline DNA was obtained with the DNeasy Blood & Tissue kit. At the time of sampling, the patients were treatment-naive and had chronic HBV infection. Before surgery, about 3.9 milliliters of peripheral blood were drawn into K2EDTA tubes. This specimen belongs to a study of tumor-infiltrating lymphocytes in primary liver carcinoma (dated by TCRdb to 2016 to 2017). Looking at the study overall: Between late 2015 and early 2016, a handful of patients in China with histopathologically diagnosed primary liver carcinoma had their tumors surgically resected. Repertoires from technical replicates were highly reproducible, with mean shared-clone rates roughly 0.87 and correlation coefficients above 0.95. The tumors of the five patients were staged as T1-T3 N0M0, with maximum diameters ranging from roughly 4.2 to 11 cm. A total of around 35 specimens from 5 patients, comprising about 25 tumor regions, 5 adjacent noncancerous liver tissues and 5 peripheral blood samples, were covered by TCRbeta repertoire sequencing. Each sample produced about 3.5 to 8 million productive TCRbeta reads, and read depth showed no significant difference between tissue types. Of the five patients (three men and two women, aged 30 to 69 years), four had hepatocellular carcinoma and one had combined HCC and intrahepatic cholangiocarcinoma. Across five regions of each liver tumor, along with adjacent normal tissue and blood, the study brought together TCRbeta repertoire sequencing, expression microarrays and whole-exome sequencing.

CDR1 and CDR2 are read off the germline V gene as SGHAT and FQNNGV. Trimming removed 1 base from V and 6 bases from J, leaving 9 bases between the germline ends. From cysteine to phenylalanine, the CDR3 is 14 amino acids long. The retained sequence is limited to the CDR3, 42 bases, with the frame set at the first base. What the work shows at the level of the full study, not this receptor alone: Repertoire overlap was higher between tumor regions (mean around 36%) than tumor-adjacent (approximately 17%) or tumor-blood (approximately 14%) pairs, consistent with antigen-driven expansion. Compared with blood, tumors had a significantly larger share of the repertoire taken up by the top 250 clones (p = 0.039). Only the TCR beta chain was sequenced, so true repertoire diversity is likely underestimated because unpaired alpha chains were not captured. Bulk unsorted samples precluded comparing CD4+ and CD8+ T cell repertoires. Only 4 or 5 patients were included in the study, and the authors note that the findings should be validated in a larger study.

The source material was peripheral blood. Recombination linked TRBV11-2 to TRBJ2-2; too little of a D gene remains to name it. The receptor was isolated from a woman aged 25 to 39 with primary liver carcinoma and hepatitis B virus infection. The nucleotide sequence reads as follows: TGTGCCAGCAGCTTAGCGTCCCGTTCCGGGGAGCTGTTTTTT. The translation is CASSLASRSGELFF.